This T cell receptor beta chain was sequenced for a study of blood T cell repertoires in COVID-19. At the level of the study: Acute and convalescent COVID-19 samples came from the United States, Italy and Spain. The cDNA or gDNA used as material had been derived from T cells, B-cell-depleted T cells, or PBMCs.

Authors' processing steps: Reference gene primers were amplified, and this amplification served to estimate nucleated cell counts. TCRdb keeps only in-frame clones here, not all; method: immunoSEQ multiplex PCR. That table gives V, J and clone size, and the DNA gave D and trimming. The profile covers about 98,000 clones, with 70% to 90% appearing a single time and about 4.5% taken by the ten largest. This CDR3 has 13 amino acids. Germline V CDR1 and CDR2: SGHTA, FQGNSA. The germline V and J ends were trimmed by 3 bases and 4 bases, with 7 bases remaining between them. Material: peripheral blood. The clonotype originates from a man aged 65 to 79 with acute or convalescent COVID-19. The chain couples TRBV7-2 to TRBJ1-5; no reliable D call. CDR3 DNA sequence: TGTGCCAGCAGCTTGAGATCGAATCAGCCCCAGCATTTT. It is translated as CASSLRSNQPQHF.